This is a list of T cell receptor beta chains from one sample in a study of cytomegalovirus exposure and HLA in healthy donors. Assay used: immunoSEQ multiplex PCR; TCRdb lists only in-frame clones, some missing. The repertoire holds around 100,000 clones, with approximately 81% as singletons. Sequences were obtained from PBMCs. The source of these receptors is a man aged 18 to 29 in good health and CMV-seropositive. CDR3s include the opening cysteine and the closing phenylalanine or tryptophan. Each record gives: V gene, clone size, J gene, D gene, CDR3 DNA, CDR3 protein. A D gene is named only where the DNA matches it firmly. Clone size is not always given. Where it is, it says once, few, many or a class for expanded clones.

>TRBV10-3|-|TRBJ1-1|TRBD1
TGTGCCATCAGGGCCCAGACAGGGGAAGGCACTGAAGCTTTCTTT
CAIRAQTGEGTEAFF
>TRBV19|once|TRBJ1-3|-
TGTGCCAGTAGTGAGGCAGGGACTAGAAACACCATATATTTT
CASSEAGTRNTIYF
>TRBV25-1|many|TRBJ1-4|TRBD1
TGTGCCAGCAGTGAATACAACAGGGGGCTTAATGAAAAACTGTTTTTT
CASSEYNRGLNEKLFF
>TRBV30|-|TRBJ1-1|-
TGTGCCTGTCGCAGGGGACAGAACACTGAAGCTTTCTTT
CACRRGQNTEAFF
>TRBV7-9|once|TRBJ1-1|-
TGTGCCAGCAGCTTAGGTTCGGGGGGCCTGGGAAACACTGAAGCTTTCTTT
CASSLGSGGLGNTEAFF
>TRBV5-5|-|TRBJ1-1|-
TGTGCCAGCAGCCCCCAACGGGGGTTCAACACTGAAGCTTTCTTT
CASSPQRGFNTEAFF
>TRBV29-1|-|TRBJ2-6|-
TGCAGCGTTGTTGTGGCCTCTGGGGCCAACGTCCTGACTTTC
CSVVVASGANVLTF
>TRBV29-1|-|TRBJ1-1|-
TGCAGCGCAGAGGGGGGGCGAGGCACTGAAGCTTTCTTT
CSAEGGRGTEAFF
>TRBV5-1|-|TRBJ2-7|TRBD2
TGCGCCAGCAGCTTGGGGCGGGAGAGTGAGCAGTACTTC
CASSLGRESEQYF
>TRBV6-1|-|TRBJ1-4|-
TGTGCCAGCAGTGAAGCGCCGGACGGACGGGAGCCTCTGTTTTTT
CASSEAPDGREPLFF
>TRBV5-6|-|TRBJ2-5|-
TGTGCCAGCAGCTCGGGACTGCTTTTGGAGACCCAGTACTTC
CASSSGLLLETQYF
>TRBV2|few|TRBJ2-2|TRBD2
TGTGCCAGCATAGCGGGAGAGAACACCGGGGAGCTGTTTTTT
CASIAGENTGELFF
>TRBV13|-|TRBJ2-3|-
TGTACCAGCAGCTTAGGGCGGGTGTCCACAGATACGCAGTATTTT
CTSSLGRVSTDTQYF
>TRBV5-1|few|TRBJ1-1|-
TGCGCCAGCAGCTTGGGTCGACAGCCTGAAGCTTTCTTT
CASSLGRQPEAFF
>TRBV5-1|-|TRBJ2-1|-
TGCGCCAGCAGCCCGAGAGTTGACTATCCGGGCTACAATGAGCAGTTCTTC
CASSPRVDYPGYNEQFF
>TRBV5-4|-|TRBJ2-2|-
TGTGCCAGCAGCCCCGGGACACCGAACACCGGGGAGCTGTTTTTT
CASSPGTPNTGELFF
>TRBV30|-|TRBJ2-5|-
TGTGCCTGGAGTGGGCAATACCAAGAGACCCAGTACTTC
CAWSGQYQETQYF
>TRBV27|once|TRBJ1-2|TRBD1
TGTGCCAGCAGGTTGGGGACTGGGGACAGGGGCTTATATGGCTACACCTTC
CASRLGTGDRGLYGYTF
>TRBV29-1|few|TRBJ2-3|-
TGCAGCGTTGTCGTCGGCACAGATACGCAGTATTTT
CSVVVGTDTQYF
>TRBV28|few|TRBJ2-5|-
TGTGCCAGCACCCGAGGGGGTATGGAGACCCAGTACTTC
CASTRGGMETQYF
>TRBV12-2|-|TRBJ2-5|-
TGTGCAAGTCGCTTAGCCGGGACTAGCGGGAAGGGGGAGACCCAGTACTTC
CASRLAGTSGKGETQYF
>TRBV19|-|TRBJ2-3|TRBD1
TGTGCCAGTAGTATCTGGACAGGGGGCGCAGATACGCAGTATTTT
CASSIWTGGADTQYF
>TRBV13|once|TRBJ2-5|TRBD1
TGTGCCAGCAGATCGGGACAGCAAGAGACCCAGTACTTC
CASRSGQQETQYF
>TRBV27|-|TRBJ1-5|-
TGTGCCAGCAGTTCTCGAGGGAGCAATCAGCCCCAGCATTTT
CASSSRGSNQPQHF
>TRBV29-1|-|TRBJ1-2|TRBD1
TGCAGCGTTGATCAGGGACAGGGGTTTGACGGCTACACCTTC
CSVDQGQGFDGYTF
>TRBV28|-|TRBJ1-4|TRBD1
TGTGCCAGCAGTTCCACTGGGGACAGGGTAGAAAAACTGTTTTTT
CASSSTGDRVEKLFF
>TRBV5-1|-|TRBJ2-7|-
TGCGCCAGCTCGGGGACTCCGGGGTCCTACGAGCAGTACTTC
CASSGTPGSYEQYF
>TRBV5-6|-|TRBJ2-7|TRBD2
TGTGCCAGCAGCTCGGGACTAGCGCCCTACGAGCAGTACTTC
CASSSGLAPYEQYF
>TRBV5-1|-|TRBJ2-3|TRBD2
TGCGCCAGCAGCTTGCAGTTGGGGGCTAGCGGGATCGCAGATACGCAGTATTTT
CASSLQLGASGIADTQYF
>TRBV11-3|-|TRBJ2-3|-
TGTGCCAGCAGCTTAGGGGTGACAGGCGCGGCAGATACGCAGTATTTT
CASSLGVTGAADTQYF
>TRBV9|-|TRBJ1-2|TRBD1
TGTGCCAGCAGCGCACAGGGGCATCAGGGCTACACCTTC
CASSAQGHQGYTF
>TRBV13|-|TRBJ1-2|-
TGTGCCAGCAGCTTCCTAAGGGGCGGCTACACCTTC
CASSFLRGGYTF
>TRBV28|-|TRBJ2-7|TRBD2
TGTGCCAGCAGCTCGGGAGGGAGTTACGAGCAGTACTTC
CASSSGGSYEQYF
>TRBV28|-|TRBJ1-3|-
TGTGCCAGCAGCCGTACAGGGCCTGGAAACACCATATATTTT
CASSRTGPGNTIYF
>TRBV28|-|TRBJ2-7|TRBD2
TGTGCCAGCAGAAATCCTAGCGGGAGCATTTACGAGCAGTACTTC
CASRNPSGSIYEQYF
>TRBV6-1|-|TRBJ2-7|-
TGTGCCAGCAGTGTAAGCAATTCCTACGAGCAGTACTTC
CASSVSNSYEQYF
>TRBV5-4|-|TRBJ2-1|-
TGTGCCAGCAGCACTGGACAGTTCTCCTACAATGAGCAGTTCTTC
CASSTGQFSYNEQFF
>TRBV18|-|TRBJ2-7|-
TGTGCCAGCTCACCCTCCGGGGGTGAGGACGAGCAGTACTTC
CASSPSGGEDEQYF
>TRBV5-1|-|TRBJ1-2|-
TGCGCCAGCAGCGAGGGGGGGCCGGACTATGGCTACACCTTC
CASSEGGPDYGYTF
>TRBV13|-|TRBJ2-7|-
TGTGCCAGCAGCCTCGAACCTACTAGCCCCGGTGCGTCTTCGGACTACGAGCAGTACTTC
CASSLEPTSPGASSDYEQYF